This note documents a single T cell receptor (beta chain) sequence. In this sample, this clonotype turned up many times. This receptor's antigen is unknown. Qualities for individual bases were not recorded, and no much larger clone is one base off. To prepare the library, PCR was applied. For sequencing, an Illumina HiSeq 4000 was employed. Bulk TCR libraries were generated as previously described, with the TCR primers listed in Table S5 used. Purification of total RNA was performed with the Qiagen AllPrep DNA/RNA kit. Reads from multiple sequencing runs of the same library were pooled before analysis. Per the source publication's procedure: Reads were retained only if the reads had an exact TCR constant sequence, and the retained reads were trimmed to 150 nt and grouped according to their 12-nt molecular barcodes. Reads in each barcode group were sub-clustered using a 15% Levenshtein threshold, and a quality-weighted consensus sequence was built for each RNA molecule. Non-functional sequences were discarded, and so were lower-count sequences lying one edit away from another sequence. Based on fitting two negative binomial distributions, any barcode sub-cluster with under 20% of the maximum read count was discarded. Using fastp at Q25 and MiXCR, TCRdb reprocessed the public reads and kept productive beta chains. Every CDR3 protein is listed once, alongside the most common genes and DNA of its rows. TCRdb, rather than the study authors, made the V and J calls. The sample table contains approximately 54,000 distinct CDR3 sequences; only one count was recorded for 25% of them. The ten largest make up around 1.8% of the sample.

Trimming removed 0 bases from V and 6 bases from J; the gene matches leave 10 bases unexplained. From the germline V gene, CDR1 is LGHNA and CDR2 is YSLEER. The CDR3 goes from the cysteine to the phenylalanine over 16 residues. Solely the CDR3 DNA is kept, with 48 bases framed from the first base. These data belong to a study of molecular identifiers for immune sequencing clone quantification (dated by TCRdb to 2017 to 2018). Notes on the research overall: In a replicate experiment, RNA from roughly 20,000 or 100,000 naive CD8 T cells was split into five aliquots, four of which were sequenced. The study was a methods study using CD8 T cells to benchmark molecular-identifier clustering-based TCR repertoire sequencing (MIDCIRS) and TCR RNA copy counting. Broader findings and caveats from the paper: In CMV-specific effector cells, over 99% of molecules were held by clones above 20 RNA copies, whereas under 1% of molecules were held by such clones in naive cells. A single cell's worth of spiked-in Jurkat TCR RNA was reported detectable even among one million naive CD8 T cells. When barcode sub-clustering was not used, chimeric consensus sequences inflated TCR diversity, with chimeras reaching as high as 47%. Highly expanded clone sizes could be underestimated if identical TCR molecules share a barcode. The naive libraries included spiked-in Jurkat TCR RNA (roughly nine copies' worth), and this Jurkat TCR RNA is not part of the donor repertoire. Modeling indicated around 2.7 TCR RNA copies recovered per cell, compared with around 11 by digital PCR, which implies a capture efficiency of approximately 29%.

Libraries of naive CD8 T cells were built from approximately 20,000 to 1,000,000 sorted cells, with 10%, 30% or 50% of the purified RNA used. Naive CD8 T cells were FACS-sorted as CD8+CD4-CCR7+CD45RA+ on a BD FACSAria II into RLT Plus buffer. To test detection sensitivity, Jurkat RNA equivalent to roughly eleven TCR copies was spiked into samples of roughly 17,000-1,000,000 naive CD8 T cells. Enrichment of CD8 T cells was done with RosetteSep CD8+ T Cell Enrichment Cocktail plus Ficoll-Paque, and ACK red cell lysis came afterward. The sequence came from a human donor in good health. Some libraries in this study had Jurkat cell RNA spiked in. The chain employs TRBV4-3 and TRBJ1-2; 7 junctional bases match TRBD1. Sample: naive CD8+ T cells from blood, with Jurkat cell RNA spiked in. The meaning of the sample's cell subset or site label: FACS-sorted CD8+CD4-CCR7+CD45RA+ naive T cells. The base sequence is TGCGCCAGCAGCCAAGATGGGTACAGGGGATATGATGGCTACACCTTC. Protein translation: CASSQDGYRGYDGYTF.